This T cell receptor (beta chain) was identified during a study of shared clonotypes between healthy human individuals. Study at large: Three plates were used per donor for CD4 naive, three for CD4 memory, two for CD8 naive and one for CD8 memory. Study conclusions and caveats: Clonotype sharing among donors, it was expected, would be affected by sequencing depth. Larger estimated richness was generally seen in naive subsets than in memory subsets.

The donors, all of them Caucasian adults, lived in Nashville, Tennessee. Regarding this clone: What it recognizes is unknown.

This table comes from immunoSEQ multiplex PCR, and its TCRdb copy is limited to in-frame clones, with some not included. The sample consists of some 2,400,000 clones, around 95% of them appearing once. The sample comprised naive CD4+ T cells sorted from blood. The subset here: CD45RA+ positively selected. The sequence derives from a man aged 18 to 30 in good health.

In DNA, the CDR3 is TGTGCCAGCCAGGCCGGGACAGTACAAGAGACCCAGTACTTC. Protein product: CASQAGTVQETQYF. The V call is TRBV5-6, the J call TRBJ2-5, with TRBD1 identical over 7 bases. Losses at the gene ends were 7 bases for V and 2 bases for J; bases not matched to a gene: 8. The CDR3 extends over 14 amino acids. Germline assignment: CDR1 SGHDT and CDR2 YYEEEE.